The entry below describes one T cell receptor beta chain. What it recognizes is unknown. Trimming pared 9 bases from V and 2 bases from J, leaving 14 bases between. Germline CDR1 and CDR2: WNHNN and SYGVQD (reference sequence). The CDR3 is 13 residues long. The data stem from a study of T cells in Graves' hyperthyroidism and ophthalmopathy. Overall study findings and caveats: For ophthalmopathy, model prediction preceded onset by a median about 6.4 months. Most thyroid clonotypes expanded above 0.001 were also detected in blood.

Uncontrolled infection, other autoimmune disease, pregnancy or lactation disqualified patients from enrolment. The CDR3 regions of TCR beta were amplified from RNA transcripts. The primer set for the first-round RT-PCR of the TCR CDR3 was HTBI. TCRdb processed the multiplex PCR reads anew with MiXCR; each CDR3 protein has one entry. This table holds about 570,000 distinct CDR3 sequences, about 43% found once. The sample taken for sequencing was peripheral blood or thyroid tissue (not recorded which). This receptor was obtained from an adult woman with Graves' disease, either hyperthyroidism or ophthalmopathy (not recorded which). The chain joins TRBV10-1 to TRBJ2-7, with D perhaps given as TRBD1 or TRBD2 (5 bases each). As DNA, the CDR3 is TGCGCCAGTTGGGTGGGGGATGCCTACGAGCAGTACTTC. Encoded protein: CASWVGDAYEQYF.